Below, one T cell receptor beta chain is given with its context. As yet, its antigen is unknown. Through a sample-barcoded 5' primer and a J-beta primer mix, a second PCR was run for roughly 7 to 11 cycles. Each cDNA molecule was tagged by a template-switch adaptor that had 12 random nucleotides. MiXCR, applied by TCRdb to the 5' RACE reads, yields one record per CDR3 protein. The sample holds roughly 1.7 million distinct CDR3 sequences; about 35% are singletons and the top ten take roughly 12%. V lost 4 bases to trimming and J lost 4 bases, with 20 bases between them. Per the germline V gene, CDR1 is SGDLS and CDR2 is YYNGEE. This CDR3 spans 16 amino acids. Donor samples were obtained from healthy Caucasian individuals from Russia, aged 6 to 90. These data come from a study of blood T cells in healthy people across ages. The study, taken as a whole, reports: There was a strong correlation between TCR beta diversity and naive T cell percentage.

This rearrangement joins TRBV9 to TRBJ1-2; no firm D call. The source is a woman younger than 45 in good health. Material for sequencing was blood. CDR3 bases: TGTGCCAGCAGCTCCATGACTGCACTTGACGCCTATGGCTACACCTTC. Translated: CASSSMTALDAYGYTF.